The 2 T cell receptor beta chains listed next were all sequenced from one sample in a study of blood T cell repertoires in COVID-19. Some clones are missing from TCRdb's copy, which holds only in-frame ones; the method was immunoSEQ multiplex PCR. Of roughly 40,000 clones listed, nearly 90% are singletons. Input material: peripheral blood. These receptors were taken from a human donor in a cohort sampled during active COVID-19.

V is TRBV7-9 and J is TRBJ2-2; TRBD2 agrees at 11 bases. The CDR3 has 17 amino acids. Looked up from germline, CDR1 is SEHNR and CDR2 is FQNEAQ (reference sequence). The J segment lost 7 bases and the V segment lost 1 base, leaving 8 bases of the junction unmatched. CDR3 nucleotide sequence: TGTGCCAGCAGCTTAGGCCGACTAGCGGGACTTCACGGGGAGCTGTTTTTT. Protein product: CASSLGRLAGLHGELFF.

This clone was seen a few times. The chain has TRBV7-9 and TRBJ1-2, with TRBD1 matching over 7 bases. From germline, CDR1 is SEHNR and CDR2 FQNEAQ (reference sequence). The CDR3 loop spans 13 amino acids. V shed 5 bases, J shed 3 bases, and the junction held 3 bases outside the gene matches. The CDR3, as DNA: TGTGCCAGCAGCCGCGACAGGGACTATGGCTACACCTTC. Residues: CASSRDRDYGYTF.